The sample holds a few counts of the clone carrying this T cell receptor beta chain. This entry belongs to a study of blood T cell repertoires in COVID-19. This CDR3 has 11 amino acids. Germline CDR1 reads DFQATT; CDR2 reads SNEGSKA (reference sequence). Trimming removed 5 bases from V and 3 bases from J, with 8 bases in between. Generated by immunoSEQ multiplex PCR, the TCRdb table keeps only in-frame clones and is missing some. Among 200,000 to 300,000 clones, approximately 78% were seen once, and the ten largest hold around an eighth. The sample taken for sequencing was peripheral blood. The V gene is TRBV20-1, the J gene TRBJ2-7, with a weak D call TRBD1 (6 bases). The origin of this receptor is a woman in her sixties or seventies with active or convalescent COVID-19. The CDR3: CSAARGYEQYF. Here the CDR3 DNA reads TGCAGTGCTGCCAGGGGCTACGAGCAGTACTTC.